This entry concerns a single T cell receptor (beta chain). This sample is part of a study of blood T cell repertoires in COVID-19. Clones were read by immunoSEQ multiplex PCR, and TCRdb kept only the in-frame ones, dropping some. The repertoire holds about 88,000 clones, with 85% as singletons. The sequenced sample consisted of peripheral blood. The receptor's source is a woman aged 70-85 years with acute or convalescent COVID-19.

The CDR3 sequence is CATSPRDRERETQYF. The CDR3 DNA reads as TGTGCCACCAGCCCACGGGACAGGGAGAGAGAGACCCAGTACTTC. The chain recombines TRBV15 with TRBJ2-5, with TRBD1 matching over 9 bases. The V segment lost 5 bases and the J segment 4 bases; nucleotides outside the gene matches: 8. Per germline, CDR1 LNHNV and CDR2 YYDKDF (reference sequence). There are 15 residues in the CDR3.